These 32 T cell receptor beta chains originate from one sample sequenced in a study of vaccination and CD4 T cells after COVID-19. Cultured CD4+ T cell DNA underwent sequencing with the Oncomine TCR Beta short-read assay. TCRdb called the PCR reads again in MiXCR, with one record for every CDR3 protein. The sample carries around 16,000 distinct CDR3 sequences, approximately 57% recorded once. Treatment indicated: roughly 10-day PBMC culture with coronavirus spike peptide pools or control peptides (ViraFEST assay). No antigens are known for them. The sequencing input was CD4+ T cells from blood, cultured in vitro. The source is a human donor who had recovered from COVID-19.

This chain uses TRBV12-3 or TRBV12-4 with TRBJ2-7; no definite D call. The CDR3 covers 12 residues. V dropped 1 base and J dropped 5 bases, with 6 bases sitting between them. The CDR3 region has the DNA TGTGCCAGCAGTTTAGTCGTGGACGAGCAGTACTTC. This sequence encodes CASSLVVDEQYF.

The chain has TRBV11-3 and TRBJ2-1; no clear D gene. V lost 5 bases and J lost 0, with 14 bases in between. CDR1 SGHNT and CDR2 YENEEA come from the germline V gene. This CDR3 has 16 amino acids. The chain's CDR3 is CASSPPDGRSYNEQFF. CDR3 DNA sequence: TGTGCCAGCAGCCCCCCTGACGGACGCTCCTACAATGAGCAGTTCTTC.

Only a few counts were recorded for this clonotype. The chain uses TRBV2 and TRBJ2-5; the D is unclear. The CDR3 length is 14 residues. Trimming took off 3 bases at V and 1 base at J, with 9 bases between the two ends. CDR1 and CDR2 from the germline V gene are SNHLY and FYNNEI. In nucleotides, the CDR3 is TGTGCCAGCAGTGATCGTCGCAGCCAAGAGACCCAGTACTTC. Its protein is CASSDRRSQETQYF.

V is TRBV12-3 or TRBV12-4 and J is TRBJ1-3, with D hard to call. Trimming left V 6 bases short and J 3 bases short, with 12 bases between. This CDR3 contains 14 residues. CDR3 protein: CASSLRTVGNTIYF. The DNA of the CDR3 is TGTGCCAGCAGCCTGAGGACTGTTGGAAACACCATATATTTT.

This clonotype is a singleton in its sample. The DNA for the CDR3 is TGTGCCAGCACCTGGGGGGCTGAAGCTTTCTTT. Translating gives CASTWGAEAFF. The gene calls are TRBV6-1 and TRBJ1-1, with TRBD1 as a possible D gene (5 bases). Trimming cost V 7 bases and J 6 bases, with 9 bases left between them. Germline CDR1 and CDR2: MNHNS and SASEGT. The CDR3 runs to 11 residues.

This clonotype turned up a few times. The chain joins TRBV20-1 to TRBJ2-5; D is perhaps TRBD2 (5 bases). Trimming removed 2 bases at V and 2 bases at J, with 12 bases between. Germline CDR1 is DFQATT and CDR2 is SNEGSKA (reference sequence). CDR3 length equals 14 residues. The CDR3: CSARRLANQETQYF. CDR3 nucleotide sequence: TGCAGTGCTAGACGGCTAGCTAATCAAGAGACCCAGTACTTC.

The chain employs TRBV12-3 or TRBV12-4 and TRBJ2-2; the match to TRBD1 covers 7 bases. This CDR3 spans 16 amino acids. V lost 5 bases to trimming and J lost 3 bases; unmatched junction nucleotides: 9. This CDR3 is CASSPRQGGYTGELFF. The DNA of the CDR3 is TGTGCCAGCAGTCCGCGACAGGGTGGGTACACCGGGGAGCTGTTTTTT.

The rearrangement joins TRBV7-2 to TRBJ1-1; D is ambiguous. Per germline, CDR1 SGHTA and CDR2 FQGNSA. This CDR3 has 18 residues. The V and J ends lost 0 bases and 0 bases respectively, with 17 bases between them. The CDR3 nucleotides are TGTGCCAGCAGCTTAGCGCCGTCGGGAATAGGGATGAACACTGAAGCTTTCTTT. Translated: CASSLAPSGIGMNTEAFF.

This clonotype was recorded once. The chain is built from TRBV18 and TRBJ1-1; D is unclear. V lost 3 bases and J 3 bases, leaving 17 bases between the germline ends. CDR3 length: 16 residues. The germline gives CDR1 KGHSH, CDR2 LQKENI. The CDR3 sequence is CASSPQRRQTYTEAFF. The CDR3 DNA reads TGTGCCAGCTCACCGCAAAGAAGGCAGACGTACACTGAAGCTTTCTTT.

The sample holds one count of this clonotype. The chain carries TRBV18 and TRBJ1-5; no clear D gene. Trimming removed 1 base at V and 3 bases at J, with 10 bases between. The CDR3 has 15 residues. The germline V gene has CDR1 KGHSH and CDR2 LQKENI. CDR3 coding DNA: TGTGCCAGCTCACCACAACAACTGATCAATCAGCCCCAGCATTTT. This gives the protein CASSPQQLINQPQHF. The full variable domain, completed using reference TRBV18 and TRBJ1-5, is NAGVMQNPRHLVRRRGQEARLRCSPMKGHSHVYWYRQLPEEGLKFMVYLQKENIIDESGMPKERFSAEFPKEGPSILRIQQVVRGDSAAYFCASSPQQLINQPQHFGDGTRLSIL.

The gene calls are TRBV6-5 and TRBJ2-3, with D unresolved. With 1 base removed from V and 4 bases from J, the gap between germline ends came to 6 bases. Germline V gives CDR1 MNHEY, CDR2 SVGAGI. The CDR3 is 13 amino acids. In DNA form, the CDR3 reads TGTGCCAGCAGTTACTTACCTTCAGATACGCAGTATTTT. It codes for CASSYLPSDTQYF.

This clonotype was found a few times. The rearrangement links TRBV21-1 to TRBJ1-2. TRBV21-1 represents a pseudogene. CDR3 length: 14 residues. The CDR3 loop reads CASSKDSNNYGYTF. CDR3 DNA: TGTGCCAGCAGCAAGGACTCCAATAACTATGGCTACACCTTC.

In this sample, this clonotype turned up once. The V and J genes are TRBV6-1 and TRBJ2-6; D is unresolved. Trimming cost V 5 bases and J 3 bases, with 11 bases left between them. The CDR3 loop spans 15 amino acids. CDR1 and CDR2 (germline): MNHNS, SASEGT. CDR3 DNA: TGTGCCAGCAGTCGACCGGTTGGTGGGGCCAACGTCCTGACTTTC. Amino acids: CASSRPVGGANVLTF.

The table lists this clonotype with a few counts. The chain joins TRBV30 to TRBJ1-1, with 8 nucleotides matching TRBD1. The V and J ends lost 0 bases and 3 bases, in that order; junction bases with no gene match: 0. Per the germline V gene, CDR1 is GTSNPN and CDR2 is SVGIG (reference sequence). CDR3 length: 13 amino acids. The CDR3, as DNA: TGTGCCTGGAGTGTACAGGGGGACACTGAAGCTTTCTTT. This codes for CAWSVQGDTEAFF.

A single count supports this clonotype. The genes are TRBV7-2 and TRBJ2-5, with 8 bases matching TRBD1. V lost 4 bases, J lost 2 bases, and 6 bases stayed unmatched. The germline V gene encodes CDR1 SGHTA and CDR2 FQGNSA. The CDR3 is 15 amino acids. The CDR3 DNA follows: TGTGCCAGCAGCTCCGGGACAGGTCTACAAGAGACCCAGTACTTC. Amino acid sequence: CASSSGTGLQETQYF.

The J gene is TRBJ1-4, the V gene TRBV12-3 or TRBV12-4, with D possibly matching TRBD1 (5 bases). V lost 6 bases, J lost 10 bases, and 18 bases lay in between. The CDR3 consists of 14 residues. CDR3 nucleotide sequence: TGTGCCAGCAGCCCCAGGGAGGTATCGGGAAAACTGTTTTTT. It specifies CASSPREVSGKLFF.

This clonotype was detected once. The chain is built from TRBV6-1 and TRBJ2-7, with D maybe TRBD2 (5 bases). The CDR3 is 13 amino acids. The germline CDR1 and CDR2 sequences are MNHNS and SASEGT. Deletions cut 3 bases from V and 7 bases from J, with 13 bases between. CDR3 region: CASSEYRGGEQYF. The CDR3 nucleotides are TGTGCCAGCAGTGAGTATCGAGGCGGGGAGCAGTACTTC.

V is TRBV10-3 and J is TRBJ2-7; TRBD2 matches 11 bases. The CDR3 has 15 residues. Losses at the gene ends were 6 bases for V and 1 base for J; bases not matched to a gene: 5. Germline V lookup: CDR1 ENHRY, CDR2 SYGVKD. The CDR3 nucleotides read TGTGCCATCAGCGGAACTAGCGGGAGATCCTACGAGCAGTACTTC. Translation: CAISGTSGRSYEQYF.

In DNA, the CDR3 is TGTGCCATCGCCAGCCTGAACACTGAAGCTTTCTTT. It translates to CAIASLNTEAFF. The gene calls are TRBV10-3 and TRBJ1-1, with D unresolved. Germline CDR1 ENHRY, CDR2 SYGVKD. The ends were cut back, 8 bases at V and 0 bases at J, with 7 bases in the middle. The CDR3 has 12 amino acids.

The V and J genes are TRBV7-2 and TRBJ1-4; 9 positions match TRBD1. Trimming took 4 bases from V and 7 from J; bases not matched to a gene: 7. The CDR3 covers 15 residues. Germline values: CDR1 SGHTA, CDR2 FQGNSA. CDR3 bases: TGTGCCAGCAGCTCCGGACAGGGGACGGGTGAAAAACTGTTTTTT. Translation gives CASSSGQGTGEKLFF. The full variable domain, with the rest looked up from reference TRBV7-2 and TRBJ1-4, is GAGVSQSPSNKVTEKGKDVELRCDPISGHTALYWYRQSLGQGLEFLIYFQGNSAPDKSGLPSDRFSAERTGGSVSTLTIQRTQQEDSAVYLCASSSGQGTGEKLFFGSGTQLSVL.

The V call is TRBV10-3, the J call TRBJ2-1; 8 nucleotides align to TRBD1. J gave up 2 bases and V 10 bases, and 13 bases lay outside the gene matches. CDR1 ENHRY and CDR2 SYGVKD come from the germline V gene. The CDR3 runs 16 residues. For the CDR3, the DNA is TGTGCCACCCTCCAGGGGGCGCGAGGTGCCTACAATGAGCAGTTCTTC. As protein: CATLQGARGAYNEQFF.

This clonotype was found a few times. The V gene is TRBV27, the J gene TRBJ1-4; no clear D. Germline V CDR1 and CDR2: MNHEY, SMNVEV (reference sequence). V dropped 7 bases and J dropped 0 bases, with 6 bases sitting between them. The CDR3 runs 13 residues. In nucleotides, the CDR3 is TGTGCCAGCACCCGAGCAACTAATGAAAAACTGTTTTTT. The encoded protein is CASTRATNEKLFF.

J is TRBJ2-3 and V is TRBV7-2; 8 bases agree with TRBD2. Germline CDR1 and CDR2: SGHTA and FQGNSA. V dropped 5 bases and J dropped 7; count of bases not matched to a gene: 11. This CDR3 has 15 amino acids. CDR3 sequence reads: CASSPFGAGVHTQYF. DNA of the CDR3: TGTGCCAGCAGCCCCTTTGGAGCGGGAGTTCATACGCAGTATTTT.

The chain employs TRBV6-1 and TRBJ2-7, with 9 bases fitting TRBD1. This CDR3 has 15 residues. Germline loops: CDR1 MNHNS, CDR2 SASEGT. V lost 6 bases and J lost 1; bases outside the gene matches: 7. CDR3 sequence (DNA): TGTGCCAGCAGACTTGGGACAGGGAGTTCCTACGAGCAGTACTTC. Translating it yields CASRLGTGSSYEQYF.

The DNA for the CDR3 is TGTGCCAGCACATTACCCGGGACAGGGAGGCCCCAGCATTTT. Translated, it gives CASTLPGTGRPQHF. This chain links TRBV28 with TRBJ1-5, with TRBD1 identical over 9 bases. Germline CDR1 MDHEN, CDR2 SYDVKM. J lost 9 bases, V lost 7 bases, and 10 bases had no gene match. The CDR3 is 14 residues long.

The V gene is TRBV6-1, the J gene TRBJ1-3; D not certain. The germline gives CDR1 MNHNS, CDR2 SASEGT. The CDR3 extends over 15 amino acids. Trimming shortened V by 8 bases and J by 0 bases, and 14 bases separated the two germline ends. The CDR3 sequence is CASENSILSGNTIYF. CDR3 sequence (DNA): TGTGCCAGCGAGAACAGTATACTCTCTGGAAACACCATATATTTT.

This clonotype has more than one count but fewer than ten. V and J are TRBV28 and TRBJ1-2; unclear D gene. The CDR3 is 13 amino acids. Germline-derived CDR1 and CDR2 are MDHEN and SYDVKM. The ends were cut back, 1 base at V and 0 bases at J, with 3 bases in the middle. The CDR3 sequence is CASSLYPNYGYTF. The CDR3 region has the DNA TGTGCCAGCAGTTTATACCCTAACTATGGCTACACCTTC.

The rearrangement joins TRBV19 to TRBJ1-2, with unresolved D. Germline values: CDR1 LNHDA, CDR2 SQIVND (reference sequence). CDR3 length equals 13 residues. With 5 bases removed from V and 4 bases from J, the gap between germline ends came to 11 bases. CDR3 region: CASSGRGSYGYTF. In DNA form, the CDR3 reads TGTGCCAGTAGTGGGCGGGGTTCCTATGGCTACACCTTC.

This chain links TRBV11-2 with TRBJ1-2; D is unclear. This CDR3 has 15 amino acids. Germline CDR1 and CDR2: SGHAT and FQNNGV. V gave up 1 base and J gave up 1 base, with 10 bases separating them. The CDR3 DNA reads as TGTGCCAGCAGCTTAGGAGACCAGCTTAACTATGGCTACACCTTC. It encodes CASSLGDQLNYGYTF.

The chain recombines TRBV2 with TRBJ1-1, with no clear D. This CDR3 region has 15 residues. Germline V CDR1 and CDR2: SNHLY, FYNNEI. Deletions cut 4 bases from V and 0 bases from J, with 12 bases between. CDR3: CASSVERRMNTEAFF. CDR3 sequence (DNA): TGTGCCAGCAGTGTAGAGAGGAGGATGAACACTGAAGCTTTCTTT.

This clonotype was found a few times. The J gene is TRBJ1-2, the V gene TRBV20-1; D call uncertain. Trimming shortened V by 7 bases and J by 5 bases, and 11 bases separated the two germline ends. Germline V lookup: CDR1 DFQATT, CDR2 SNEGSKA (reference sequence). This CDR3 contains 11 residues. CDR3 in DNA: TGCAGTGGGCCCTCGGGGTATGGCTACACCTTC. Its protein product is CSGPSGYGYTF.

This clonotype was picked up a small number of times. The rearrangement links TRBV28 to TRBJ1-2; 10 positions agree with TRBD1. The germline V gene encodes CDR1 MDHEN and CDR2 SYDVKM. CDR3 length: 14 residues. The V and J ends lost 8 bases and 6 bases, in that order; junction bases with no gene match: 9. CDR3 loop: CASGPGTGVHGYTF. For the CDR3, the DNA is TGTGCCAGCGGACCCGGGACAGGGGTCCATGGCTACACCTTC.